A selection of T cell receptor beta chains follows, all from one sample in a study of CD4 T cells in relation to SARS-CoV-2 and coronaviruses. No cognate antigen is known for these TCRs. This table comes from immunoSEQ multiplex PCR, and its TCRdb copy is limited to in-frame clones, with some not included. The table lists roughly 30,000 clones, 60% to 80% of them singletons, with roughly a quarter in the top ten. The material sequenced was CD4+ T cells from PBMCs, cultured in vitro. Every receptor here comes from a human donor in good health. The conserved cysteine and the conserved F or W are not part of the CDR3 here.

TRBV2	TRBJ1-1	ASSPRQGLVGTEAF
TRBV2	TRBJ2-7	ASSEWASGRVVHEQY
TRBV4-1	TRBJ1-5	ASSDAGRNQPQH
TRBV7-2	TRBJ2-7	ASSVEGTGWGYEQY
TRBV19	TRBJ2-6	ASSMTGVGANVLT
TRBV9	TRBJ2-7	ASSREEGVEQY
TRBV2	TRBJ2-7	ASSEIRGQALEQY
TRBV4-1	TRBJ2-3	ASSHLGLAGQTDTQY
TRBV3-1/TRBV3-2	TRBJ2-1	ASSQDIGSYNEQF
TRBV5-4	TRBJ2-5	ASRWTGQETQY
TRBV6-2/TRBV6-3	TRBJ1-6	ASSYRPSRNSPLH
TRBV19	TRBJ2-1	ASAGLAVYNEQF
TRBV18	TRBJ1-4	ASSPTGPNEKLF
TRBV3-1/TRBV3-2	TRBJ1-1	ASSQTGFETEAF
TRBV27	TRBJ1-1	ASSLYVGTEAF
TRBV5-1	TRBJ1-2	ASSLGQGDYGYT
TRBV4-2	TRBJ2-3	ASSQEQRDTQY
TRBV10-2	TRBJ2-5	ASGQGRGETQY
TRBV6-5	TRBJ2-7	AVGLAAYEQY
TRBV6-5	TRBJ2-3	ASSSGTLPDTQY
TRBV18	TRBJ1-3	ASSPNPVSSGNTIY
TRBV11-3	TRBJ2-1	ASSFARGGGSYNEQF
TRBV10-3	TRBJ2-3	AISAGGRRTDTQY
TRBV27	TRBJ1-6	ASRSTGRGGSPLH
TRBV7-6	TRBJ1-1	ASSLGSGGNTEAF
TRBV27	TRBJ2-7	ASSSVRVRSYEQY
TRBV7-2	TRBJ2-5	ASSSRVQETQY
TRBV5-4	TRBJ2-3	ASRPSGSTDTQY
TRBV3-1/TRBV3-2	TRBJ2-3	ASSQALSTDTQY
TRBV7-2	TRBJ2-1	ASSLSRTSDYNEQF
TRBV7-8	TRBJ1-1	ASSLGARAEGTEAF
TRBV19	TRBJ2-7	ASGGGEQY
TRBV10-3	TRBJ1-1	AIRRQGDTEAF
TRBV18	TRBJ2-1	ASSFLAGRNEQF
TRBV6-2/TRBV6-3	TRBJ1-1	ASSYTSGETEAF
TRBV14	TRBJ1-5	ASSRGNNQPQH
TRBV7-9	TRBJ1-2	ASSPDVGGYT
TRBV6-5	TRBJ1-5	ASRGRQGSNQPQH
TRBV7-6	TRBJ2-7	ASSLAPGQGYEQY
TRBV5-1	TRBJ2-5	ASTAGTAQETQY
TRBV9	TRBJ2-2	ASSGGPGELF
TRBV14	TRBJ1-1	ASSHTGAEAF
TRBV6-6	TRBJ2-1	ASSEDRVNEQF